Shown below are 7 T cell receptor beta chains from a single sample sequenced in a study of circulating CD8 cells and anti-PD-1 response in melanoma. Using approximately 16 ng of total RNA, TCR libraries were made with the QIAseq Immune Repertoire TCR panel. TCRdb fed the reads into MiXCR, producing one record per CDR3 protein. The sample records some 500 distinct CDR3 sequences, approximately 9% being singletons. Live CD3+CD8+TCRalphabeta+ cells were sorted into four subsets by PD-1 and/or TIGIT. Sequencing used CD8+ T cells from PBMCs, obtained at baseline or after one month of anti-PD-1 therapy (not recorded which). The receptors stem from a human donor with melanoma.

In this sample, this clonotype is medium-sized. This rearrangement joins TRBV7-8 to TRBJ2-3; D gene uncertain. The germline V gene encodes CDR1 SGHVS and CDR2 FQNEAQ. The CDR3 contains 14 residues. V was cut by 1 base and J by 3 bases, with 8 bases left in between. The CDR3 DNA reads TGTGCCAGCAGCTTAGTTCGTCCTACAGATACGCAGTATTTT. Encoded protein: CASSLVRPTDTQYF.

By sample share, this clonotype is medium-sized. The J gene is TRBJ2-1, the V gene TRBV20-1; the match to TRBD2 covers 14 bases. CDR3 length equals 19 residues. The V gene's germline CDR1 is DFQATT and CDR2 SNEGSKA (reference sequence). The junction had 12 bases not matched to a gene; V was cut back by 0 bases and J by 5 bases. The CDR3 loop reads CSARDVTSGRGPWDNEQFF. The CDR3 DNA reads TGCAGTGCTAGAGATGTGACTAGCGGGAGGGGACCTTGGGACAATGAGCAGTTCTTC.

By share, this clonotype counts as large. The chain carries TRBV28 and TRBJ1-3; the D gene is possibly TRBD1 (6 bases). The germline gives CDR1 MDHEN, CDR2 SYDVKM. V was pared by 5 bases and J by 0 bases, with 14 bases between. The CDR3 has 16 residues. DNA for the CDR3: TGTGCCAGCAGTCCATTTACAGGGAGCTCTGGAAACACCATATATTTT. Its protein product is CASSPFTGSSGNTIYF.

Note on this clonotype: No conserved phenylalanine or tryptophan ends this CDR3, so it is likely a read error. This chain joins TRBV19 and TRBJ2-3; TRBD2 might be the D (7 bases). The V gene's germline CDR1 is LNHDA and CDR2 SQIVND (reference sequence). The CDR3 totals 13 residues. The V end lost 11 bases, the J end lost 3 bases, and 15 bases lay between the germline ends. This chain's CDR3 is CAAKGGPTDTQYL. In DNA, the CDR3 is TGTGCCGCCAAGGGGGGGCCGACAGATACGCAGTATCTT.

This CDR3 is CASSLRGLAKNIQYF. DNA for the CDR3: TGTGCCAGCAGCTTGCGGGGGCTAGCCAAAAACATTCAGTACTTC. The chain links TRBV7-2 to TRBJ2-4, with D maybe TRBD2 (7 bases). Deletions cut 3 bases from V and 0 bases from J, with 9 bases between. Germline V CDR1 and CDR2: SGHTA, FQGNSA. The CDR3 sequence is 15 residues long.

This clonotype is labeled as large. CDR3: CASSETLAEQFF. Here the CDR3 DNA reads TGTGCCAGCAGCGAGACGCTAGCGGAGCAGTTCTTC. The genes are TRBV9 and TRBJ2-1, with a weak D call TRBD2 (6 bases). This CDR3 contains 12 residues. Trimming removed 3 bases from V and 10 bases from J, with 11 bases in between. Germline loops: CDR1 SGDLS, CDR2 YYNGEE.

As for this clonotype: At one end the junction does not follow the germline gene, possibly because of a read error. This chain connects TRBV28 to TRBJ2-7, with unresolved D. Germline lookup yields CDR1 MDHEN and CDR2 SYDVKM. The CDR3 loop spans 16 amino acids. The CDR3 DNA reads TGTGCCAGCAGTTCACCCCCTGTTGAGCACCCCTACAAGCAGTACTTC. It encodes CASSSPPVEHPYKQYF.